This entry concerns a single T cell receptor beta chain. Its antigen is currently unknown. Stated time point: cycle 4 day 1 (C4D1), after less than seven weeks of nivolumab. Every patient experienced relapse after autologous stem cell transplantation, and brentuximab vedotin exposure varied. The sample belongs to a study of PD-1 blockade in classical Hodgkin lymphoma. Study-wide context: Nivolumab was administered to patients intravenously at 3 mg/kg every 2 weeks. Study-wide results and limits: It was reported that newly diagnosed patients had less baseline TCR diversity than healthy donors. Diversity in CD4+ TCRs, unlike that measured in CD8+ TCRs, had risen significantly by C4D1. Complete responders had baseline diversity similar to newly diagnosed patients.

Sequencing was performed with immunoSEQ multiplex PCR; in TCRdb, only in-frame clones are kept and a portion is missing. The sample records about 90,000 clones, 75% to 95% being singletons. CDR1 is WSHSY, CDR2 SAAADI, per germline. The CDR3 is 17 amino acids. Trimming cost V 2 bases and J 14 bases, with 25 bases left between them. The source was peripheral blood mononuclear cells (PBMCs), collected before the fourth cycle of nivolumab. This TCR derives from a human donor with classical Hodgkin lymphoma. The V and J genes are TRBV10-2 and TRBJ1-6, with D uncertain. The CDR3 here is CASSEASGQPKEFTLHF. The CDR3 DNA is TGCGCCAGCAGTGAGGCCTCAGGCCAGCCTAAGGAATTCACCCTCCACTTT.